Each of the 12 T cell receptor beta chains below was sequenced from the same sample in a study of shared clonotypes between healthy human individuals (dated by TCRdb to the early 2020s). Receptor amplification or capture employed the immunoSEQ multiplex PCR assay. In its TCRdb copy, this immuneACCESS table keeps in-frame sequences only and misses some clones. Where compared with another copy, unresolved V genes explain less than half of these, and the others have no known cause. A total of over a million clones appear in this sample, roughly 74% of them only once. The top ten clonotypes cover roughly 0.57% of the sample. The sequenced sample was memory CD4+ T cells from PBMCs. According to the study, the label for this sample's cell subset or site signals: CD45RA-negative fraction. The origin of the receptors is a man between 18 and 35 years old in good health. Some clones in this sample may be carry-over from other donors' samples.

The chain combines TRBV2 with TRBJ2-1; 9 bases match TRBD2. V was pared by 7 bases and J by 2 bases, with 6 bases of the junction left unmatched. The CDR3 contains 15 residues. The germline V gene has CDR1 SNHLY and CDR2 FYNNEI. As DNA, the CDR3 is TGTGCCAGCATCGAGGCGGGAGGGCCCTACAATGAGCAGTTCTTC. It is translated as CASIEAGGPYNEQFF.

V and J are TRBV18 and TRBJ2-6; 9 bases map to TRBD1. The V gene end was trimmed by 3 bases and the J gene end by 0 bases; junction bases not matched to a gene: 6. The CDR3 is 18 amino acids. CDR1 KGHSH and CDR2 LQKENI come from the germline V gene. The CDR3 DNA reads TGTGCCAGCTCACCGGGACAGGGACTCTCCTCTGGGGCCAACGTCCTGACTTTC. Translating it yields CASSPGQGLSSGANVLTF. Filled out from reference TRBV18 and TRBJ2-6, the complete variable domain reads NAGVMQNPRHLVRRRGQEARLRCSPMKGHSHVYWYRQLPEEGLKFMVYLQKENIIDESGMPKERFSAEFPKEGPSILRIQQVVRGDSAAYFCASSPGQGLSSGANVLTFGAGSRLTVL.

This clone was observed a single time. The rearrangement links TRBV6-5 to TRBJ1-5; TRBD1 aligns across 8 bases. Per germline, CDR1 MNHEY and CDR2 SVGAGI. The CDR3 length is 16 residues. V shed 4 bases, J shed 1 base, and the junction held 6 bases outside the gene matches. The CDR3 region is CASSLTGVKSNQPQHF. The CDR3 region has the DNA TGTGCCAGCAGTTTGACAGGGGTGAAAAGCAATCAGCCCCAGCATTTT.

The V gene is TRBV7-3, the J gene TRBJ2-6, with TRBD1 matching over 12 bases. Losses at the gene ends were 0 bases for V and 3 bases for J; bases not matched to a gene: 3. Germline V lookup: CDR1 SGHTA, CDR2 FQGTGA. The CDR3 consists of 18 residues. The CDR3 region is CASSLTGQGARGANVLTF. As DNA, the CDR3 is TGTGCCAGCAGCTTAACGGGACAGGGGGCGCGTGGGGCCAACGTCCTGACTTTC.

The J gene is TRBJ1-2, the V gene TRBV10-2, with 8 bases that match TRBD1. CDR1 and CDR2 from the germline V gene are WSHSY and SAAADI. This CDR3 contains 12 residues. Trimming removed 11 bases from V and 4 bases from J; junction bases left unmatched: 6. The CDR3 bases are TGCGCCGTTTCTGGACAGGGCTATGGCTACACCTTC. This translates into CAVSGQGYGYTF.

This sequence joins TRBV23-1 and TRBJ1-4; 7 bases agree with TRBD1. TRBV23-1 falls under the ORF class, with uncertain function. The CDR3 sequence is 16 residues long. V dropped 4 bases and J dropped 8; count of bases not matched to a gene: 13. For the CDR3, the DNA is TGCGCCAGCAGTCCCGAGGACAGGCCCGAGGCCGAAAAACTGTTTTTT. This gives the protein CASSPEDRPEAEKLFF.

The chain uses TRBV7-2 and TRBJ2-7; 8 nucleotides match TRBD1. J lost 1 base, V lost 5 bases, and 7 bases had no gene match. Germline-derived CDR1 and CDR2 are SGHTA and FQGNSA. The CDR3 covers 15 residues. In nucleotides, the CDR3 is TGTGCCAGCAGCATCGGGACAGGATTTTCCTACGAGCAGTACTTC. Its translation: CASSIGTGFSYEQYF.

The CDR3: CASSAGPGGGAETQYF. CDR3 coding DNA: TGTGCCAGCTCAGCAGGTCCGGGAGGGGGCGCGGAGACCCAGTACTTC. This chain connects TRBV5-4 to TRBJ2-5; a weak D match, TRBD2 (8 bases). Germline CDR1 SGHNT, CDR2 YYREEE (reference sequence). The CDR3 sequence is 16 residues long. V gave up 7 bases and J gave up 5 bases, with 24 bases separating them.

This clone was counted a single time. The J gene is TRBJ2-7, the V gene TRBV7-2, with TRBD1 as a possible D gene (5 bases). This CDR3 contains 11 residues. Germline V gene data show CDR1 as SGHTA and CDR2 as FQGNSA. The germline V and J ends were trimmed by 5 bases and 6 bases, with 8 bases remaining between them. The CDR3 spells CASSPRGEQYF. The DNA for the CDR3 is TGTGCCAGCAGCCCAAGGGGCGAGCAGTACTTC.

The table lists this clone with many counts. The CDR3 DNA is TGTGCCAGCAGCCCATGGGTGGCCGGGGAGCTGTTTTTT. It specifies CASSPWVAGELFF. This chain uses TRBV9 with TRBJ2-2; D call uncertain. V was shortened by 4 bases and J by 6 bases, with 10 bases between the two germline ends. The CDR3 spans 13 residues. Germline CDR1 SGDLS, CDR2 YYNGEE.

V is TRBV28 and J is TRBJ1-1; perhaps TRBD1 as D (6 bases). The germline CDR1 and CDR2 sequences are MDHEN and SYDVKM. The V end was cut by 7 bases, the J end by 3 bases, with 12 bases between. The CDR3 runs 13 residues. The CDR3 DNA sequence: TGTGCCAGCAATAAACAGGGCCACACTGAAGCTTTCTTT. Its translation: CASNKQGHTEAFF.

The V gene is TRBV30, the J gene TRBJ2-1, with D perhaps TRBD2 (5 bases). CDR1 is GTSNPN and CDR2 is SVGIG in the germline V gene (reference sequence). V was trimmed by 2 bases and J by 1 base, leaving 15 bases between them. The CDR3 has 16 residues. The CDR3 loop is CAWSLDFASSYNEQFF. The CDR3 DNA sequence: TGTGCCTGGAGTTTGGACTTCGCTTCGTCCTACAATGAGCAGTTCTTC.